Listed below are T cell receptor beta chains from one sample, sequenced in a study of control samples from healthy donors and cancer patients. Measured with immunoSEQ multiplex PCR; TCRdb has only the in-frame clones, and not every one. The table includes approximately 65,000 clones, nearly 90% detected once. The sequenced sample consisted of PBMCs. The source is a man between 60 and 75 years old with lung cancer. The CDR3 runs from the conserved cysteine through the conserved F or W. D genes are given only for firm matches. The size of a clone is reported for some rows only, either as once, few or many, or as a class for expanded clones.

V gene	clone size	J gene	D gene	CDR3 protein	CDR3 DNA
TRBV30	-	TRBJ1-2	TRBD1	CAWSFGGGAGGYTF	TGTGCCTGGAGTTTTGGAGGGGGCGCAGGCGGCTACACCTTC
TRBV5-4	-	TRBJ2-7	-	CASSWQGGEQYF	TGTGCCAGCAGCTGGCAGGGCGGCGAGCAGTACTTC
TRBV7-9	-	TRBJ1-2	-	CASSLAGGGRGYTF	TGTGCCAGCAGCTTAGCGGGAGGGGGTCGCGGCTACACCTTC
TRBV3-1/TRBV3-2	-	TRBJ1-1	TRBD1	CASSQQGVNTEAFF	TGTGCCAGCAGCCAACAGGGGGTGAACACTGAAGCTTTCTTT
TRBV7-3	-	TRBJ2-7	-	CASSLEEAGLDEQYF	TGTGCCAGCAGCTTAGAGGAGGCAGGGCTGGACGAGCAGTACTTC
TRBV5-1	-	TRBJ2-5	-	CASSLSSLETQYF	TGCGCCAGCAGCTTGAGTTCCCTAGAGACCCAGTACTTC
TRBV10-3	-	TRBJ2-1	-	CAISGSGYNEQFF	TGTGCCATCAGTGGTAGCGGCTACAATGAGCAGTTCTTC
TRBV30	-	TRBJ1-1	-	CAWSWRDGTEAFF	TGTGCCTGGAGTTGGAGGGATGGGACTGAAGCTTTCTTT
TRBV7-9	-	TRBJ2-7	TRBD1	CASSSRDRGYEQYF	TGTGCCAGCAGCTCACGGGACAGGGGGTACGAGCAGTACTTC
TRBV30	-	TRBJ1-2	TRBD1	CAWSGQGLGANYGYTF	TGTGCCTGGAGCGGACAGGGGTTGGGAGCTAACTATGGCTACACCTTC
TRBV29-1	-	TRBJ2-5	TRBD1	CSVSLGRGKETQYF	TGCAGCGTTAGTCTGGGCAGGGGGAAAGAGACCCAGTACTTC
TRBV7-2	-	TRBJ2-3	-	CASSWTAYDTQYF	TGTGCCAGCAGCTGGACCGCATATGATACGCAGTATTTT
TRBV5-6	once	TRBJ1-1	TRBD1	CASSSTGRGNTEAFF	TGTGCCAGCAGCTCGACAGGGAGAGGGAACACTGAAGCTTTCTTT
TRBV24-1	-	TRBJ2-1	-	CATSDTGQWSSYNEQFF	TGTGCCACCAGTGATACCGGACAGTGGAGCTCCTACAATGAGCAGTTCTTC
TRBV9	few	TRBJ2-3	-	CASSLTPQGTQYF	TGTGCCAGCAGCCTCACCCCCCAGGGTACGCAGTATTTT
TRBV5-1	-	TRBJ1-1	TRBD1	CASSLVGQVGTEAFF	TGCGCCAGCAGCTTGGTAGGACAGGTTGGCACTGAAGCTTTCTTT
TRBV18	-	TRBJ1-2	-	CASSTETKRGNYGYTF	TGTGCCAGCTCAACTGAAACCAAGCGAGGGAACTATGGCTACACCTTC
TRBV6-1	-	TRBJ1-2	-	CASSELVRGYTF	TGTGCCAGCAGTGAACTAGTCAGGGGCTACACCTTC
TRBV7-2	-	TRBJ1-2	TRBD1	CASSNWIQGEDGYTF	TGTGCCAGCAGCAACTGGATCCAGGGGGAGGATGGCTACACCTTC
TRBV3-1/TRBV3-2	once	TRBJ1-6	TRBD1	CASSQPGQLLHF	TGTGCCAGCAGCCAACCGGGACAGCTCCTCCACTTT
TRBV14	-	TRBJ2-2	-	CASNALSGELFF	TGTGCCAGCAATGCCTTGTCGGGGGAGCTGTTTTTT
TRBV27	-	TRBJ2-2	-	CASSFGSGTGELFF	TGTGCCAGCAGTTTCGGGTCTGGCACCGGGGAGCTGTTTTTT
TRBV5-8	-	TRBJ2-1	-	CASSSRGRSYNEQFF	TGTGCCAGCAGCTCCAGGGGACGGTCCTACAATGAGCAGTTCTTC
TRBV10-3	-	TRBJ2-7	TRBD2	CAITSGGAGSYEQYF	TGTGCCATCACTAGCGGGGGGGCCGGTTCCTACGAGCAGTACTTC
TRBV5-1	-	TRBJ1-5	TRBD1	CASSLGQGPSNQPQHF	TGCGCCAGCAGCTTGGGACAGGGCCCTAGCAATCAGCCCCAGCATTTT
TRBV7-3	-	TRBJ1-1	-	CASSLLSSGTEAFF	TGTGCCAGCAGCTTACTTTCCAGTGGCACTGAAGCTTTCTTT
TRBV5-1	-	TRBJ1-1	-	CASQIGNRVMNTEAFF	TGCGCCAGCCAGATCGGGAACAGGGTCATGAACACTGAAGCTTTCTTT
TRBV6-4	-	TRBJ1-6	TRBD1	CASSGTANSPLHF	TGTGCCAGCTCCGGGACAGCGAATTCACCCCTCCACTTT
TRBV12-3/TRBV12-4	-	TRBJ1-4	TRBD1	CASSFRGQGKLFF	TGTGCCAGCAGTTTCAGGGGGCAAGGAAAACTGTTTTTT
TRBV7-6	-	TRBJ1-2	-	CASSLERGDRSYGYTF	TGTGCCAGCAGCTTAGAACGAGGAGACAGAAGCTATGGCTACACCTTC
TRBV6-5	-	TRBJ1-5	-	CASSYLGENQPQHF	TGTGCCAGCAGTTACTTAGGGGAGAATCAGCCCCAGCATTTT
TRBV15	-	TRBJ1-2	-	CATSSRLGESNYGYTF	TGTGCCACCAGCAGTCGATTGGGGGAATCAAACTATGGCTACACCTTC
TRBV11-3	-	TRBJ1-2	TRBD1	CASSLADTGDSQAF	TGTGCCAGCAGCTTAGCGGACACAGGGGACAGTCAGGCCTTC
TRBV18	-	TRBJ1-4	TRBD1	CASSPRRQGIAEKLFF	TGTGCCAGCTCACCACGCCGACAGGGGATTGCGGAAAAACTGTTTTTT
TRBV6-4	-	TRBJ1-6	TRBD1	CASRLGTGGMNSPLHF	TGTGCCAGCAGACTCGGGACAGGGGGCATGAATTCACCCCTCCACTTT
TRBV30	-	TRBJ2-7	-	CAWGIGGGPYEQYF	TGTGCCTGGGGAATTGGGGGGGGGCCCTACGAGCAGTACTTC
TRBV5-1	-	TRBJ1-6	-	CASSLEGRANSPLHF	TGCGCCAGCAGCTTAGAGGGCAGGGCCAATTCACCCCTCCACTTT
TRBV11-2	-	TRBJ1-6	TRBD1	CASTGQRNSPLHF	TGTGCCAGCACGGGACAGCGGAATTCACCCCTCCACTTT
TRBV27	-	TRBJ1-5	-	CASREAQGYQPQHF	TGTGCCAGCCGAGAGGCCCAGGGGTATCAGCCCCAGCATTTT
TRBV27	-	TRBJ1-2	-	CASSSPGQLYYGYTF	TGTGCCAGCAGTTCCCCGGGACAACTCTACTATGGCTACACCTTC
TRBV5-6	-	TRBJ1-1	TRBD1	CASSLYSYRGNIEAFF	TGTGCCAGCAGCTTGTACTCTTACAGGGGAAACATTGAAGCTTTCTTT
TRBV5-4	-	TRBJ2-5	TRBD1	CASNQGVGETQYF	TGTGCCAGCAACCAGGGGGTTGGGGAGACCCAGTACTTC